The 31 T cell receptor beta chains listed next were all sequenced from one sample in a study of T cell changes during pregnancy in multiple sclerosis. TCRdb keeps only in-frame clones here, not all; method: immunoSEQ multiplex PCR. The sample has 54,000 or so clones; approximately 92% are singletons. This material consisted of CD4+ T cells from peripheral blood mononuclear cells, taken before pregnancy. The receptors originated from a female donor with multiple sclerosis, enrolled in a pregnancy study.

Here the CDR3 DNA reads TGTGCCAGCCGAGGACTAGCGGCGAATGAGCAGTTCTTC. This encodes CASRGLAANEQFF. The V and J genes are TRBV13 and TRBJ2-1; 10 bases are a match to TRBD2. This CDR3 has 13 residues. The germline V gene encodes CDR1 PRHDT and CDR2 FYEKMQ (reference sequence). The trim removed 8 bases at V and 7 bases at J, leaving 5 bases unmatched.

The rearrangement uses TRBV7-2 and TRBJ2-2; TRBD2 agrees at 7 bases. The ends lost 5 bases at V and 5 bases at J; junction bases unmatched: 14. CDR1 and CDR2 from the germline V gene are SGHTA and FQGNSA. The CDR3 covers 17 residues. The CDR3 region has the DNA TGTGCCAGCAGCCCTGGGGCCACCCTGGGGGGGACCGGGGAGCTGTTTTTT. Its translation is CASSPGATLGGTGELFF.

This clone has a single count. The chain couples TRBV5-1 to TRBJ1-4; D is unclear. The CDR3 covers 15 residues. Germline CDR1 and CDR2: SGHRS and YFSETQ. V lost 0 bases, J lost 4 bases, and 10 bases lay in between. DNA for the CDR3: TGCGCCAGCAGCTTGGACAGAACCATTAATGAAAAACTGTTTTTT. Protein sequence: CASSLDRTINEKLFF.

Only one count was recorded for this clone. The chain uses TRBV9 and TRBJ2-7; TRBD2 agrees at 14 bases. Looked up from germline, CDR1 is SGDLS and CDR2 is YYNGEE. J lost 5 bases, V lost 3 bases, and 10 bases had no gene match. The CDR3 totals 17 residues. CDR3 coding DNA: TGTGCCAGCAGCGCCCATCCGGGGACTAGCGGGAGTCACGAGCAGTACTTC. Protein product: CASSAHPGTSGSHEQYF.

V is TRBV19 and J is TRBJ1-1; unclear D gene. CDR1 is LNHDA, CDR2 SQIVND, per germline (reference sequence). The CDR3 length is 13 residues. The ends were cut back, 4 bases at V and 1 base at J, with 7 bases in the middle. The CDR3, as DNA: TGTGCCAGTAGTACGACACGGAACACTGAAGCTTTCTTT. It translates to CASSTTRNTEAFF.

V and J are TRBV28 and TRBJ1-5; D is perhaps TRBD1 (6 bases). The germline V gene encodes CDR1 MDHEN and CDR2 SYDVKM. Trimming pared 2 bases from V and 4 bases from J, leaving 21 bases between. CDR3 length equals 18 residues. The CDR3 here is CASSLPPGTPLGNQPQHF. The CDR3 bases are TGTGCCAGCAGTTTACCGCCCGGGACACCTCTGGGTAATCAGCCCCAGCATTTT.

The V gene is TRBV6-6, the J gene TRBJ2-1; 10 positions match TRBD1. Germline lookup yields CDR1 MNHNY and CDR2 SVGAGI (reference sequence). This CDR3 region has 16 residues. V lost 2 bases, J lost 7 bases, and 8 bases stayed unmatched. The CDR3 sequence: CASSYAGTGARNEQFF. The DNA for the CDR3 is TGTGCCAGCAGTTACGCGGGGACAGGGGCCAGGAATGAGCAGTTCTTC.

The chain employs TRBV11-2 and TRBJ2-7, with 10 bases matching TRBD2. Looked up from germline, CDR1 is SGHAT and CDR2 is FQNNGV. The CDR3 has 18 amino acids. V lost 2 bases to trimming and J lost 1 base; unmatched junction nucleotides: 11. CDR3 residues: CASSLLISGLAESYEQYF. The CDR3 DNA reads TGTGCCAGCAGCTTACTCATTTCCGGACTAGCGGAGTCCTACGAGCAGTACTTC.

This chain uses TRBV9 with TRBJ2-3; D not certain. The V gene lost 0 bases and the J gene lost 2 bases, with 4 bases spanning the gap. Germline CDR1 SGDLS, CDR2 YYNGEE. The CDR3 runs 13 residues. CDR3 sequence: CASSVGYTDTQYF. CDR3 DNA: TGTGCCAGCAGCGTAGGTTACACAGATACGCAGTATTTT.

The chain recombines TRBV4-2 with TRBJ2-3, with 9 bases aligning to TRBD2. The length of the CDR3 is 16 residues. Trimming removed 1 base from V and 4 bases from J; junction bases left unmatched: 6. Germline loops: CDR1 LGHNA, CDR2 YNFKEQ. This CDR3 is CASSQGSGSVSDTQYF. CDR3 bases: TGTGCCAGCAGCCAAGGTAGCGGGAGTGTCTCAGATACGCAGTATTTT.

The chain combines TRBV29-1 with TRBJ2-1; 14 nucleotides match TRBD2. The CDR3 runs 13 residues. Trimming took 7 bases from V and 6 from J; bases not matched to a gene: 2. Germline loops: CDR1 SQVTM, CDR2 ANQGSEA. CDR3: CSGGLAGVNEQFF. The CDR3 nucleotides are TGCAGCGGGGGACTAGCGGGAGTCAATGAGCAGTTCTTC.

The rearrangement uses TRBV5-1 and TRBJ1-2, with unresolved D. V gave up 0 bases and J gave up 0 bases, with 9 bases separating them. CDR3 length: 15 amino acids. Germline CDR1 is SGHRS and CDR2 is YFSETQ. The CDR3 nucleotides read TGCGCCAGCAGCTTGGCTTCCGGGACTAACTATGGCTACACCTTC. It is translated as CASSLASGTNYGYTF.

The chain combines TRBV19 with TRBJ1-3, with D perhaps TRBD1 (6 bases). CDR3 size: 14 residues. V was shortened by 5 bases and J by 4 bases, with 12 bases between the two germline ends. Germline V gene sequence: CDR1 LNHDA, CDR2 SQIVND (reference sequence). CDR3 bases: TGTGCCAGTAGTGTGACAGGTTTCGGAAACACCATATATTTT. This gives the protein CASSVTGFGNTIYF.

The J gene is TRBJ2-2, the V gene TRBV9; 7 nucleotides agree with TRBD2. V was clipped by 2 bases and J by 2 bases; unmatched bases: 6. This CDR3 region has 16 residues. CDR1 is SGDLS, CDR2 YYNGEE, per germline. The CDR3 loop reads CASSVDPSGNTGELFF. Written as DNA, the CDR3 is TGTGCCAGCAGCGTCGATCCTAGCGGTAACACCGGGGAGCTGTTTTTT.

The CDR3 sequence is CASSLSGASGTSSYNEQFF. CDR3 in DNA: TGTGCCAGCAGCTTGAGCGGGGCTAGCGGGACAAGCTCCTACAATGAGCAGTTCTTC. V gene TRBV7-9 combines with J gene TRBJ2-1; the match to TRBD2 covers 9 bases. From germline, CDR1 is SEHNR and CDR2 FQNEAQ (reference sequence). The V segment lost 3 bases and the J segment 0 bases; nucleotides outside the gene matches: 12. The CDR3 loop spans 19 amino acids.

The rearrangement links TRBV4-2 to TRBJ2-7, with 9 positions matching TRBD1. Germline lookup yields CDR1 LGHNA and CDR2 YNFKEQ. This CDR3 comprises 16 residues. The J segment lost 3 bases and the V segment lost 2 bases, leaving 8 bases of the junction unmatched. CDR3 residues: CASSQTLGQGYYEQYF. The CDR3 DNA reads as TGTGCCAGCAGCCAAACCCTGGGACAGGGTTACTACGAGCAGTACTTC.

The rearrangement uses TRBV15 and TRBJ2-7; TRBD1 aligns across 9 bases. CDR1 and CDR2 from the germline V gene are LNHNV and YYDKDF (reference sequence). The CDR3 covers 15 residues. V lost 5 bases, J lost 2 bases, and 7 bases stayed unmatched. The CDR3 loop reads CATSQGQGFAYEQYF. Written as DNA, the CDR3 is TGTGCCACCAGCCAGGGACAGGGATTCGCCTACGAGCAGTACTTC.

Only one count was recorded for this clone. Germline is not matched at one junction end, which may reflect a read error. CDR3 sequence (DNA): TGTGCCAGCAACTTAAGAGAACTAGCGGTTAACTACAATGAGCAGTTCTTC. Translated: CASNLRELAVNYNEQFF. The rearrangement links TRBV7-9 to TRBJ2-1; 8 positions match TRBD2. The V gene's germline CDR1 is SEHNR and CDR2 FQNEAQ (reference sequence). CDR3 size: 17 residues.

The chain recombines TRBV18 with TRBJ1-4, with D possibly matching TRBD1 (6 bases). Looked up from germline, CDR1 is KGHSH and CDR2 is LQKENI. The CDR3 has 15 residues. Trimming left V 2 bases short and J 2 bases short, with 9 bases between. The DNA of the CDR3 is TGTGCCAGCTCACCAGACAGGAACACTAATGAAAAACTGTTTTTT. Its translation: CASSPDRNTNEKLFF.

V usage is TRBV5-6 and J usage is TRBJ2-1; 7 bases are a match to TRBD2. Germline CDR1 reads SGHDT; CDR2 reads YYEEEE. V dropped 2 bases and J dropped 9; count of bases not matched to a gene: 8. CDR3 length: 14 amino acids. CDR3 nucleotide sequence: TGTGCCAGCAGCTTTTCAGCGGGATTCGGTGAGCAGTTCTTC. Translating gives CASSFSAGFGEQFF.

The sample holds a few counts of this clone. This chain uses TRBV30 with TRBJ1-1; weak D call: TRBD1 (6 bases). This CDR3 has 16 residues. CDR1 and CDR2 from the germline V gene are GTSNPN and SVGIG (reference sequence). The V end was cut by 5 bases, the J end by 4 bases, with 23 bases between. CDR3 sequence: CAWSLRTATRGTEAFF. CDR3 nucleotide sequence: TGTGCCTGGTCCCTAAGGACCGCTACCAGGGGCACTGAAGCTTTCTTT.

This clone was seen a handful of times. J is TRBJ2-2 and V is TRBV27; 10 nucleotides agree with TRBD1. The V gene's germline CDR1 is MNHEY and CDR2 SMNVEV (reference sequence). This CDR3 region has 16 residues. The J segment lost 6 bases and the V segment lost 4 bases, leaving 8 bases of the junction unmatched. The CDR3 loop is CASSSGRDRGSGELFF. CDR3 nucleotides: TGTGCCAGCAGTTCCGGGAGGGACAGGGGATCCGGGGAGCTGTTTTTT.

The chain couples TRBV18 to TRBJ1-1, with no clear D. This CDR3 region has 12 residues. In germline, CDR1 is KGHSH, CDR2 LQKENI. Between the trimmed V and J ends, which lost 6 bases and 2 bases, there was a span of 7 bases. CDR3 in amino acids: CASSVPNTEAFF. CDR3 DNA sequence: TGTGCCAGCTCCGTCCCCAACACTGAAGCTTTCTTT.

The gene calls are TRBV9 and TRBJ2-3; D not certain. The germline V gene has CDR1 SGDLS and CDR2 YYNGEE. This CDR3 has 14 amino acids. Trimming removed 0 bases at V and 6 bases at J, with 11 bases between. The CDR3 reads CASSVALPVDTQYF. CDR3 sequence (DNA): TGTGCCAGCAGCGTAGCTCTCCCGGTTGATACGCAGTATTTT.

The chain links TRBV6-6 to TRBJ1-4, with D unclear. Germline CDR1 and CDR2: MNHNY and SVGAGI (reference sequence). V dropped 4 bases and J dropped 0 bases, with 9 bases sitting between them. CDR3 length: 15 amino acids. The CDR3 DNA is TGTGCCAGCAGTTCTGGTCGAGCAACTAATGAAAAACTGTTTTTT. It specifies CASSSGRATNEKLFF.

The chain recombines TRBV5-5 with TRBJ2-3; a possible D gene is TRBD2 (6 bases). This CDR3 spans 14 amino acids. V lost 2 bases and J lost 11, with 18 bases in between. The germline gives CDR1 SGHKS, CDR2 YYEKEE (reference sequence). For the CDR3, the DNA is TGTGCCAGCAGCTTCCAAGACGGGGTTAGCGGGCAGTATTTT. Amino acid sequence: CASSFQDGVSGQYF.

The rearrangement links TRBV6-4 to TRBJ2-2; D perhaps matches TRBD1 (5 bases). Deletions cut 4 bases from V and 1 base from J, with 7 bases between. CDR3 size: 14 residues. Germline V gene sequence: CDR1 MRHNA, CDR2 SNTAGT. CDR3 DNA sequence: TGTGCCAGCAGTGCCCAGGGGAACACCGGGGAGCTGTTTTTT. Translation: CASSAQGNTGELFF.

The CDR3 is CASSQEEGAGANVLTF. The CDR3 nucleotides are TGTGCCAGCAGCCAAGAAGAGGGAGCTGGGGCCAACGTCCTGACTTTC. The chain couples TRBV4-2 to TRBJ2-6; D perhaps matches TRBD2 (5 bases). This CDR3 spans 16 amino acids. V lost 0 bases and J 2 bases, leaving 8 bases between the germline ends. Germline CDR1 is LGHNA and CDR2 is YNFKEQ.

This rearrangement joins TRBV10-3 to TRBJ1-5; no definite D call. The CDR3 has 16 amino acids. V was cut by 2 bases and J by 0 bases, with 11 bases left in between. Germline CDR1 is ENHRY and CDR2 is SYGVKD. CDR3 sequence: CAISEGRLDSNQPQHF. For the CDR3, the DNA is TGTGCCATCAGTGAGGGCAGGCTGGATAGCAATCAGCCCCAGCATTTT.

The chain has TRBV7-8 and TRBJ2-1; 10 bases line up with TRBD2. The germline gives CDR1 SGHVS, CDR2 FQNEAQ. The CDR3 is made up of 17 amino acids. Unmatched junction bases numbered 14, after V lost 6 bases and J lost 6 bases. For the CDR3, the DNA is TGTGCCAGCAGTCCCGCTAGCGGGAGCATTATAGCCAATGAGCAGTTCTTC. Residues: CASSPASGSIIANEQFF.

The CDR3 region has the DNA TGCACCAGCGGGAGTACGAATGAGCAGTTCTTC. Its protein product is CTSGSTNEQFF. V gene TRBV20-1 combines with J gene TRBJ2-1, with 8 bases fitting TRBD2. This CDR3 has 11 amino acids. Germline CDR1 reads DFQATT; CDR2 reads SNEGSKA (reference sequence).